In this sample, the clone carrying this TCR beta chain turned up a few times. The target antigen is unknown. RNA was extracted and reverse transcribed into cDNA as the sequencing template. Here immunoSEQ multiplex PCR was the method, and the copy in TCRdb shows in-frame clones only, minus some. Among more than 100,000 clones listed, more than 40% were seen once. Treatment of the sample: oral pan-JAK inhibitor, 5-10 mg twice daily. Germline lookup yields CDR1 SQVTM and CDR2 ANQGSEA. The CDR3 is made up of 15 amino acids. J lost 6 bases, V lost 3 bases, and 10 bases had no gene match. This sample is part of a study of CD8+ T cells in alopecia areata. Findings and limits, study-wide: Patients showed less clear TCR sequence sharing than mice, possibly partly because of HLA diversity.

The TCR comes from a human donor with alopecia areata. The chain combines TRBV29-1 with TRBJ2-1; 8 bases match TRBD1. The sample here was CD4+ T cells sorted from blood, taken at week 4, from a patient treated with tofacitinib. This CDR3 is CSVESDRGIVNEQFF. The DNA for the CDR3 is TGCAGCGTTGAGTCCGACAGGGGTATAGTCAATGAGCAGTTCTTC.